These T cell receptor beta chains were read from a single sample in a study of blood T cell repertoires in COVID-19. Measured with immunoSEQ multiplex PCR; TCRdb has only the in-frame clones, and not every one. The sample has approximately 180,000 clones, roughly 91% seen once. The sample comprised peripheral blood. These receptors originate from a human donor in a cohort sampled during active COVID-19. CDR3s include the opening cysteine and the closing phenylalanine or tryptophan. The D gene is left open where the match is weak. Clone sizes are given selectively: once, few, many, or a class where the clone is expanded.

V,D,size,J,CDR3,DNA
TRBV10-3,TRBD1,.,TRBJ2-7,CAISRRDSSYEQYF,TGTGCCATCAGTCGCCGGGACAGCTCCTACGAGCAGTACTTC
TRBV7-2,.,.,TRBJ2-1,CATSPRGNYNEQFF,TGTGCCACCAGTCCCCGCGGGAACTACAATGAGCAGTTCTTC
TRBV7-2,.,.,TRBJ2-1,CASSPVRGGYHEQFF,TGTGCCAGCAGCCCAGTCCGAGGAGGGTACCATGAGCAGTTCTTC
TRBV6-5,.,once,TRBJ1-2,CASSPRTDVNYGYTF,TGTGCCAGCAGTCCCCGGACAGACGTTAACTATGGCTACACCTTC
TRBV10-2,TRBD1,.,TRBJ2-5,CASTPTGIQETQYF,TGCGCCAGCACCCCGACAGGGATCCAAGAGACCCAGTACTTC
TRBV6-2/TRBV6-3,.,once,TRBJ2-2,CASSPPDSTGELFF,TGTGCCAGCAGTCCCCCTGACTCAACCGGGGAGCTGTTTTTT
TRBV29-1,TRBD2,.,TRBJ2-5,CSVAVWGRLKGTSEETQYF,TGCAGCGTTGCTGTCTGGGGCCGATTGAAGGGGACTAGCGAGGAGACCCAGTACTTC
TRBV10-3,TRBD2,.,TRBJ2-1,CAISGAGTSGGDEQFF,TGTGCCATCAGTGGGGCCGGGACTAGCGGGGGAGATGAGCAGTTCTTC
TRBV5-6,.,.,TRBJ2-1,CASSTPLASYNEQFF,TGTGCCAGCAGCACCCCCTTGGCTTCCTACAATGAGCAGTTCTTC
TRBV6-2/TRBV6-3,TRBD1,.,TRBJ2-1,CASSYGGQGSSNEQFF,TGTGCCAGCAGTTACGGGGGACAGGGGTCCTCGAATGAGCAGTTCTTC
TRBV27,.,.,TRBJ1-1,CASSLISGNTEAFF,TGTGCCAGCAGTTTGATTTCAGGGAACACTGAAGCTTTCTTT
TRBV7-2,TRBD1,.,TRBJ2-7,CASSYDRVGEQYF,TGTGCCAGCAGCTATGACAGGGTTGGCGAGCAGTACTTC
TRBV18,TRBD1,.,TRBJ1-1,CASSPNRGGMNTEAFF,TGTGCCAGCTCACCAAACAGGGGAGGCATGAACACTGAAGCTTTCTTT
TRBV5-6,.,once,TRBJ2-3,CASSFGGADTQYF,TGTGCCAGCAGCTTCGGGGGAGCAGATACGCAGTATTTT
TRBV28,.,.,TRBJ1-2,CASRRQANYGYTF,TGTGCCAGCAGACGACAGGCTAACTATGGCTACACCTTC
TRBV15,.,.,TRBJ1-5,CATSLSNQPQHF,TGTGCCACCAGCCTAAGCAATCAGCCCCAGCATTTT
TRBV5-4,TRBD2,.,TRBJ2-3,CASSLRAGVADTQYF,TGTGCCAGCAGCTTGAGGGCGGGAGTGGCAGATACGCAGTATTTT
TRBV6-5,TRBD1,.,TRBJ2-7,CASSYRDRYYEQYF,TGTGCCAGCAGTTACCGGGACAGGTACTACGAGCAGTACTTC
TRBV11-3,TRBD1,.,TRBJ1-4,CASSLLPPHLWTGGVKLFF,TGTGCCAGCAGCTTACTTCCCCCACACTTGTGGACAGGGGGCGTAAAACTGTTTTTT
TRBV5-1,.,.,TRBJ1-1,CASSYRQALVGMSTEAFF,TGCGCCAGCAGCTATAGACAGGCTCTAGTGGGTATGAGCACTGAAGCTTTCTTT
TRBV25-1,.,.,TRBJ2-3,CATQDGQGYTDTQYF,TGTGCCACCCAGGATGGGCAGGGGTACACAGATACGCAGTATTTT
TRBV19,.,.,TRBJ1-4,CASSMIPGQLRKLFF,TGTGCCAGTAGTATGATCCCCGGACAGCTCCGAAAACTGTTTTTT
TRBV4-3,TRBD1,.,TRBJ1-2,CASSRGGQGNYGYTF,TGCGCCAGCAGCCGAGGGGGACAGGGGAACTATGGCTACACCTTC
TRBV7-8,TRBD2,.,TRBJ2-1,CASSPRSSGGTSYNEQFF,TGTGCCAGCAGCCCAAGGTCTAGCGGGGGGACCTCCTACAATGAGCAGTTCTTC
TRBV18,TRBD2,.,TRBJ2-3,CASSQTIAGGPDTQYF,TGTGCCAGCTCACAAACTATAGCGGGGGGGCCAGATACGCAGTATTTT
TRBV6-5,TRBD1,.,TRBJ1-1,CASSYEGDRVNTEAFF,TGTGCCAGCAGTTACGAGGGAGACAGGGTGAACACTGAAGCTTTCTTT
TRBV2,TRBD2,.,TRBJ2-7,CASSEYGRASPEQYF,TGTGCCAGCAGTGAATACGGGAGGGCCTCTCCCGAGCAGTACTTC
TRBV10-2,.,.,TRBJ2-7,CASSVSGQLYEQYF,TGCGCCAGCAGTGTCTCCGGACAACTCTACGAGCAGTACTTC
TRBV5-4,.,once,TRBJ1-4,CASSLVTGLGNEKLFF,TGTGCCAGCAGCTTGGTCACAGGGTTGGGTAATGAAAAACTGTTTTTT
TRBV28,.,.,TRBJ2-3,CASSLAGASRDTQYF,TGTGCCAGCAGTTTAGCAGGGGCTTCAAGAGATACGCAGTATTTT